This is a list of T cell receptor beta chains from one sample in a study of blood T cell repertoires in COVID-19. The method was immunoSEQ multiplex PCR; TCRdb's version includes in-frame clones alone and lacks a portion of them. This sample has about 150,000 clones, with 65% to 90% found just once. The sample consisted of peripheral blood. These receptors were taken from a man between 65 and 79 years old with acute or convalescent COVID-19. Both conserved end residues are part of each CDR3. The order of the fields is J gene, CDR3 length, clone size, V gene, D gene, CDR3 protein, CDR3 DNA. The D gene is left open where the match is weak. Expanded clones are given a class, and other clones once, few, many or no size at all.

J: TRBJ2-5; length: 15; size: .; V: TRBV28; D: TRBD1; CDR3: CASRPPGTGWETQYF; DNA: TGTGCCAGCAGGCCCCCAGGGACAGGGTGGGAGACCCAGTACTTC
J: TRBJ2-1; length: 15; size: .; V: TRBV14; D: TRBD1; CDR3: CASSLRQGGYNEQFF; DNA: TGTGCCAGCAGCCTCAGACAGGGGGGCTACAATGAGCAGTTCTTC
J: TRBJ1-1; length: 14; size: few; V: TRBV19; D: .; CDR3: CASSIGRGSTEAFF; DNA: TGTGCCAGTAGTATAGGGCGGGGCTCTACTGAAGCTTTCTTT
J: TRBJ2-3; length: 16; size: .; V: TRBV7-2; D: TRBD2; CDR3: CASSWRGRQPTDTQYF; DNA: TGTGCCAGCAGCTGGCGCGGGAGACAGCCCACAGATACGCAGTATTTT
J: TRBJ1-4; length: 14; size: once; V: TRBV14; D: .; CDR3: CASSRGRTGEKLFF; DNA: TGTGCCAGCAGCCGTGGGAGGACGGGGGAAAAACTGTTTTTT
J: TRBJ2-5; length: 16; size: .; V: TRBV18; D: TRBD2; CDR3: CASSPLVAGVSETQYF; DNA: TGTGCCAGCTCACCATTGGTAGCGGGAGTGAGTGAGACCCAGTACTTC
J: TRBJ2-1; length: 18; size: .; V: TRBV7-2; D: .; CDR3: CASSLVGGAGTFYNEQFF; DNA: TGTGCCAGCAGCTTAGTAGGCGGAGCGGGTACTTTCTACAATGAGCAGTTCTTC
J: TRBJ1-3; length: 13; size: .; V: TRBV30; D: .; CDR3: CAWLQGSGNTIYF; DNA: TGTGCCTGGCTACAGGGCTCTGGAAACACCATATATTTT
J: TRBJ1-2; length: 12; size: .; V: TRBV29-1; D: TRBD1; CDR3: CSAGQGGYGYTF; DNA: TGCAGCGCTGGACAGGGAGGCTATGGCTACACCTTC
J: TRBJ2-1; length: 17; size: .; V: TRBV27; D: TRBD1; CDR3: CASSFLPGTEPYNEQFF; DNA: TGTGCCAGCAGTTTCCTCCCCGGGACAGAGCCCTACAATGAGCAGTTCTTC
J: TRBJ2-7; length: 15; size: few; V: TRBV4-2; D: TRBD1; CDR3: CASSPTGTGLEEQYF; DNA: TGTGCCAGCAGCCCAACCGGGACAGGGTTGGAAGAGCAGTACTTC
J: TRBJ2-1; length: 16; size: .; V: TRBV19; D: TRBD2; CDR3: CASSIDWLAGGREQFF; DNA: TGTGCCAGTAGTATAGATTGGCTAGCGGGAGGAAGGGAGCAGTTCTTC
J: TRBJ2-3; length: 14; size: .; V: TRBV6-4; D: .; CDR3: CASSAVASTDTQYF; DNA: TGTGCCAGCAGTGCCGTAGCTAGCACAGATACGCAGTATTTT
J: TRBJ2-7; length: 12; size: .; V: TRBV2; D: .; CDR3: CASSEGGYEQYF; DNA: TGTGCCAGCAGTGAGGGGGGCTACGAGCAGTACTTC
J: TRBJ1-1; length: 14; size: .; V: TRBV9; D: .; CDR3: CASSPGLWNTEAFF; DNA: TGTGCCAGCAGCCCTGGACTGTGGAACACTGAAGCTTTCTTT
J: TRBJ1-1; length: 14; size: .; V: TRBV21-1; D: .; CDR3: CASSPRGGNTEAFF; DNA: TGTGCCAGCAGCCCAAGGGGGGGGAACACTGAAGCTTTCTTT
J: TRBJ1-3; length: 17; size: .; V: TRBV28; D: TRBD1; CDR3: CASSLPPGQGAVNTIYF; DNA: TGTGCCAGCAGTTTGCCCCCGGGACAGGGGGCTGTAAACACCATATATTTT
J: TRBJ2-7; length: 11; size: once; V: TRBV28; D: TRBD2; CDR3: CASSLAGVQYF; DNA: TGTGCCAGCAGTCTGGCGGGGGTGCAGTACTTC
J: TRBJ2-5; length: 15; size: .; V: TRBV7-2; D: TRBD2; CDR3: CASGAGTSFSETQYF; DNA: TGTGCCAGCGGCGCCGGGACTAGCTTCTCGGAGACCCAGTACTTC
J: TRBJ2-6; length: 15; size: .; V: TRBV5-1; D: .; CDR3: CASTWGAPGANVLTF; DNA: TGCGCCAGCACCTGGGGAGCACCTGGGGCCAACGTCCTGACTTTC
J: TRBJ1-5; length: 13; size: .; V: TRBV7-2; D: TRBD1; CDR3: CASSLTGFEPQHF; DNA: TGTGCCAGCAGCTTGACAGGGTTCGAGCCCCAGCATTTT
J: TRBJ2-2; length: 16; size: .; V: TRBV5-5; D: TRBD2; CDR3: CASSFVAGGPNRELFF; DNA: TGTGCCAGCAGCTTTGTAGCGGGAGGGCCCAACAGGGAGCTGTTTTTT
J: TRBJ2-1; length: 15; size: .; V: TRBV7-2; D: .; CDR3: CASSLAASSYNEQFF; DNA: TGTGCCAGCAGCTTAGCGGCATCGTCTTACAATGAGCAGTTCTTC
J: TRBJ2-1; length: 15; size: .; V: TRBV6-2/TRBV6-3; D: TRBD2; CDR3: CASSRRESSYNEQFF; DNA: TGTGCCAGCAGTCGGCGGGAGAGCTCCTACAATGAGCAGTTCTTC
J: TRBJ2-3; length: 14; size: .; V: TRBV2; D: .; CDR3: CASSERTYTDTQYF; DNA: TGTGCCAGCAGTGAAAGGACATACACAGATACGCAGTATTTT
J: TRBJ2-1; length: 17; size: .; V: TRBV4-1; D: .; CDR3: CASSQDVEDPSYNEQFF; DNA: TGCGCCAGCAGCCAAGATGTGGAGGACCCCTCCTACAATGAGCAGTTCTTC
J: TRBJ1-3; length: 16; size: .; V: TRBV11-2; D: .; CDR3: CASSSMTFNSGNTIYF; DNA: TGTGCCAGCAGCTCGATGACTTTTAACTCTGGAAACACCATATATTTT
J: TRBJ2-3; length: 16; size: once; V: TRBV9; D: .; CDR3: CASSGTGGGSTDTQYF; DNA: TGTGCCAGCAGCGGAACAGGGGGGGGTAGCACAGATACGCAGTATTTT
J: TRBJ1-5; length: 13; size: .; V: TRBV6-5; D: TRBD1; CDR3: CASSSGRGDPQHF; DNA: TGTGCCAGCAGTTCCGGCAGGGGGGATCCCCAGCATTTT
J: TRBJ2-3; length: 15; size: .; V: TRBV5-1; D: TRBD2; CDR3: CASSLAGGFSDTQYF; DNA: TGCGCCAGCAGCTTAGCGGGAGGGTTTTCAGATACGCAGTATTTT
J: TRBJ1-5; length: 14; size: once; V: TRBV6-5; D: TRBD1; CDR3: CASSTDRGQQPQHF; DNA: TGTGCCAGCAGTACTGACAGGGGGCAACAGCCCCAGCATTTT
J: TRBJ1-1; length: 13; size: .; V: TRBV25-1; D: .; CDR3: CASSDTVNTEAFF; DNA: TGTGCCAGCAGTGACACGGTGAACACTGAAGCTTTCTTT
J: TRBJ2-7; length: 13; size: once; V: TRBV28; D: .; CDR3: CASSFGGSREQYF; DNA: TGTGCCAGCAGCTTTGGGGGCTCGAGGGAGCAGTACTTC
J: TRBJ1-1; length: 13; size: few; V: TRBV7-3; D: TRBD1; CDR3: CASSLDRATEAFF; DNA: TGTGCCAGCAGCTTAGACAGGGCTACTGAAGCTTTCTTT
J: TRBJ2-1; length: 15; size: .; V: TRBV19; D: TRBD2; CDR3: CASSQGLAGDHEQFF; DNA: TGTGCCAGTAGTCAGGGACTAGCGGGAGACCATGAGCAGTTCTTC
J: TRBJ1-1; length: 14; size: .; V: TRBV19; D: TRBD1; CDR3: CASSPDRGGTEAFF; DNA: TGTGCCAGTAGTCCGGACAGGGGTGGCACTGAAGCTTTCTTT
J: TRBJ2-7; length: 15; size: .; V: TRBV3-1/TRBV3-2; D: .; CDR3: CASSRESRGIDEQYF; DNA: TGTGCCAGCAGCCGAGAGTCTAGGGGAATCGACGAGCAGTACTTC
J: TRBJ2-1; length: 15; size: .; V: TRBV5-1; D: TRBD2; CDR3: CASSSSGTTYNEQFF; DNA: TGCGCCAGCAGCTCTAGCGGCACAACCTACAATGAGCAGTTCTTC
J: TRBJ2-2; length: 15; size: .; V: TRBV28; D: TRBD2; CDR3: CASSLRDYLTGELFF; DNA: TGTGCCAGCAGTTTACGGGACTATCTCACCGGGGAGCTGTTTTTT
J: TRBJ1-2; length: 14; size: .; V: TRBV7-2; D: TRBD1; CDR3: CASSLGDRNYGYTF; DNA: TGTGCCAGCAGCTTAGGGGACAGGAACTATGGCTACACCTTC
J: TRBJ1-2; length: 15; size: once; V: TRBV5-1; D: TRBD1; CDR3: CASSLSGQGARGYTF; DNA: TGCGCCAGCAGCTTGTCAGGACAGGGGGCACGCGGCTACACCTTC
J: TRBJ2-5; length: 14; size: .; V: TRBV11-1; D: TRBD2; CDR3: CASKRTSGGETQYF; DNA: TGTGCCAGCAAACGGACTAGCGGAGGAGAGACCCAGTACTTC
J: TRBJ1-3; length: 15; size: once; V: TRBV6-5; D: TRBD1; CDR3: CASSGLGQGRNTIYF; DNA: TGTGCCAGCAGCGGACTGGGACAGGGGCGGAACACCATATATTTT
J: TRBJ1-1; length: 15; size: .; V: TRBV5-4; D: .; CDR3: CASSLATGRYTEAFF; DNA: TGTGCCAGCAGCTTGGCGACGGGGAGGTACACTGAAGCTTTCTTT
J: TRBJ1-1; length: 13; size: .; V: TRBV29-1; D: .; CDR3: CSVDSGSNTEAFF; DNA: TGCAGCGTTGATTCGGGGTCGAACACTGAAGCTTTCTTT